The 30 T cell receptor beta chains presented below share a single source sample, sequenced in a study of neoadjuvant anti-PD-1 for oral cavity cancer. Time point denoted: after neoadjuvant nivolumab, at surgical resection. The table came from immunoSEQ multiplex PCR; TCRdb's copy has only in-frame clones and leaves some out. The profile shows approximately 15,000 clones, 71% of them singletons. The sequences come from PBMCs, collected after nivolumab (anti-PD-1) treatment. These TCRs come from a person aged 40 to 85 with oral cavity squamous cell carcinoma.

V and J are TRBV6-1 and TRBJ2-3; 8 nucleotides line up with TRBD1. V dropped 4 bases and J dropped 0; count of bases not matched to a gene: 0. The CDR3 is made up of 14 amino acids. Germline values: CDR1 MNHNS, CDR2 SASEGT. The CDR3 coding sequence is TGTGCCAGCAGTGGACAGGGGAGCACAGATACGCAGTATTTT. Residues: CASSGQGSTDTQYF.

The V call is TRBV6-1, the J call TRBJ2-7, with D hard to call. With 0 bases removed from V and 3 bases from J, the gap between germline ends came to 9 bases. The CDR3 spans 14 residues. CDR1 MNHNS and CDR2 SASEGT come from the germline V gene. For the CDR3, the DNA is TGTGCCAGCAGTGAAGCTTCGAACAGCTACGAGCAGTACTTC. Translating gives CASSEASNSYEQYF.

The rearrangement uses TRBV6-1 and TRBJ2-1; 9 positions match TRBD1. The CDR3 covers 14 residues. Germline V gene sequence: CDR1 MNHNS, CDR2 SASEGT. The V gene end was trimmed by 6 bases and the J gene end by 8 bases; junction bases not matched to a gene: 8. The CDR3, as DNA: TGTGCCAGCAGCCGCCGGGACAGGGTCCATGAGCAGTTCTTC. Its protein product is CASSRRDRVHEQFF.

The chain has TRBV30 and TRBJ2-2; 9 bases map to TRBD1. J gave up 4 bases and V 7 bases, and 10 bases lay outside the gene matches. The CDR3 covers 15 residues. From germline, CDR1 is GTSNPN and CDR2 SVGIG (reference sequence). The CDR3 sequence: CAFRSGTGITGELFF. In nucleotides, the CDR3 is TGTGCCTTTCGTAGTGGGACAGGGATCACCGGGGAGCTGTTTTTT.

The gene calls are TRBV5-1 and TRBJ2-1, with a possible D match to TRBD1 (5 bases). The CDR3 consists of 16 residues. CDR1 and CDR2 from the germline V gene are SGHRS and YFSETQ. Trimming removed 0 bases from V and 3 bases from J, with 13 bases in between. The CDR3 here is CASSLAAYTGYNEQFF. The DNA of the CDR3 is TGCGCCAGCAGCTTGGCCGCCTATACAGGCTACAATGAGCAGTTCTTC. The variable domain in full, with the rest retrieved from reference TRBV5-1 and TRBJ2-1, is KAGVTQTPRYLIKTRGQQVTLSCSPISGHRSVSWYQQTPGQGLQFLFEYFSETQRNKGNFPGRFSGRQFSNSRSEMNVSTLELGDSALYLCASSLAAYTGYNEQFFGPGTRLTVL.

The gene calls are TRBV6-5 and TRBJ2-7; a weak D match, TRBD1 (6 bases). This CDR3 is built from 12 residues. With 5 bases removed from V and 7 bases from J, the gap between germline ends came to 12 bases. From germline, CDR1 is MNHEY and CDR2 SVGAGI. The CDR3 nucleotides are TGTGCCAGCAGTCTACAGGGTGGGGAGCAGTACTTC. Translating gives CASSLQGGEQYF.

This chain uses TRBV10-1 with TRBJ2-3, with 15 bases aligning to TRBD2. CDR3 length: 16 amino acids. Per the germline V gene, CDR1 is WNHNN and CDR2 is SYGVQD (reference sequence). Trimming cost V 3 bases and J 7 bases; bases outside gene matches: 5. CDR3 amino acids: CASSDPGLAGGHTQYF. In DNA form, the CDR3 reads TGCGCCAGCAGTGACCCGGGACTAGCGGGAGGTCATACGCAGTATTTT.

The chain recombines TRBV6-5 with TRBJ1-1; a weak D match, TRBD1 (6 bases). In germline, CDR1 is MNHEY, CDR2 SVGAGI. The germline V and J ends were trimmed by 2 bases and 1 base, with 8 bases remaining between them. The CDR3 totals 14 residues. In DNA form, the CDR3 reads TGTGCCAGCAGTTACGGGACACCGAACACTGAAGCTTTCTTT. Translation: CASSYGTPNTEAFF.

This rearrangement joins TRBV10-1 to TRBJ2-7; 7 bases line up with TRBD2. CDR1 is WNHNN, CDR2 SYGVQD, per germline (reference sequence). With 8 bases clipped from V and 3 bases from J, the junction kept 13 bases outside the gene matches. The CDR3 sequence is 15 residues long. The CDR3 region has the DNA TGCGCCAGCTCCCGCGGGGAAGCGGGGAACTACGAGCAGTACTTC. Protein product: CASSRGEAGNYEQYF.

The rearrangement uses TRBV2 and TRBJ1-5, with TRBD1 as a possible D gene (6 bases). The V gene lost 7 bases and the J gene lost 7 bases, with 11 bases spanning the gap. The CDR3 covers 12 residues. CDR1 is SNHLY, CDR2 FYNNEI, per germline. Written as DNA, the CDR3 is TGTGCCAGCAAACAGGGCGGGCAGCCCCAGCATTTT. Translation: CASKQGGQPQHF. Full variable domain (missing parts from reference TRBV2 and TRBJ1-5): EPEVTQTPSHQVTQMGQEVILRCVPISNHLYFYWYRQILGQKVEFLVSFYNNEISEKSEIFDDQFSVERPDGSNFTLKIRSTKLEDSAMYFCASKQGGQPQHFGDGTRLSIL.

This clone came up a few times. V and J are TRBV27 and TRBJ1-2; the D is unclear. The CDR3 has 11 residues. Trimming shortened V by 9 bases and J by 2 bases, and 7 bases separated the two germline ends. CDR1 MNHEY and CDR2 SMNVEV come from the germline V gene (reference sequence). The CDR3 here is CASSGNYGYTF. In DNA, the CDR3 is TGTGCCAGTTCGGGGAACTATGGCTACACCTTC.

The chain is built from TRBV5-1 and TRBJ2-5; D is uncertain. The germline V gene encodes CDR1 SGHRS and CDR2 YFSETQ. This CDR3 region has 13 residues. Trimming removed 0 bases from V and 4 bases from J, with 7 bases in between. DNA of the CDR3: TGCGCCAGCAGCTTGGCCAAGGGAGAGACCCAGTACTTC. As protein: CASSLAKGETQYF.

The sample holds a few counts of this clone. The chain is built from TRBV28 and TRBJ1-1; D unresolved. Germline V lookup: CDR1 MDHEN, CDR2 SYDVKM. This CDR3 spans 15 amino acids. V was clipped by 4 bases and J by 1 base, with 13 bases between them. The CDR3 region is CASSSIGGGNTEAFF. The DNA for the CDR3 is TGTGCCAGCAGTTCAATAGGTGGTGGGAACACTGAAGCTTTCTTT. Based on the CDR3 plus reference TRBV28 and TRBJ1-1, the full variable domain is DVKVTQSSRYLVKRTGEKVFLECVQDMDHENMFWYRQDPGLGLRLIYFSYDVKMKEKGDIPEGYSVSREKKERFSLILESASTNQTSMYLCASSSIGGGNTEAFFGQGTRLTVV.

The V and J genes are TRBV27 and TRBJ2-6; D is unresolved. The CDR3 spans 13 residues. Germline CDR1 reads MNHEY; CDR2 reads SMNVEV (reference sequence). V was clipped by 7 bases and J by 3 bases, with 7 bases between them. This chain's CDR3 is CASKPNGANVLTF. CDR3 nucleotides: TGTGCCAGCAAACCAAATGGGGCCAACGTCCTGACTTTC.

This clone was found once. This chain uses TRBV5-6 with TRBJ1-2; D possibly corresponds to TRBD1 (6 bases). The CDR3 runs to 12 residues. The ends were cut back, 3 bases at V and 7 bases at J, with 10 bases in the middle. Germline V CDR1 and CDR2: SGHDT, YYEEEE. DNA of the CDR3: TGTGCCAGCAGCTCTCAGGGGTTTGGCTACACCTTC. It translates to CASSSQGFGYTF.

This sequence joins TRBV7-3 and TRBJ2-7; 9 bases line up with TRBD1. The CDR3 is 17 amino acids. Germline CDR1 SGHTA, CDR2 FQGTGA. V lost 5 bases, J lost 2 bases, and 13 bases stayed unmatched. This CDR3 reads CASSPRRGQGVPYEQYF. For the CDR3, the DNA is TGTGCCAGCAGCCCCCGGCGGGGACAGGGAGTTCCCTACGAGCAGTACTTC. Supplemented by reference TRBV7-3 and TRBJ2-7, the full variable domain reads GAGVSQTPSNKVTEKGKYVELRCDPISGHTALYWYRQSLGQGPEFLIYFQGTGAADDSGLPNDRFFAVRPEGSVSTLKIQRTERGDSAVYLCASSPRRGQGVPYEQYFGPGTRLTVT.

This chain joins TRBV9 and TRBJ2-3, with 8 bases matching TRBD1. The CDR3 runs to 15 residues. V gave up 3 bases and J gave up 3 bases; unmatched junction bases: 6. The V gene's germline CDR1 is SGDLS and CDR2 YYNGEE. CDR3 sequence: CASSAYRGETDTQYF. The CDR3 DNA sequence: TGTGCCAGCAGCGCATACAGGGGGGAGACAGATACGCAGTATTTT.

CDR3 DNA: TGTGCCAGCAGCTTAGACTCGGGGGTTTCGGTCTATGGCTACACCTTC. Translation: CASSLDSGVSVYGYTF. The chain carries TRBV7-2 and TRBJ1-2; D is perhaps TRBD1 (5 bases). This CDR3 comprises 16 residues. Trimming cost V 1 base and J 4 bases, with 16 bases left between them. From germline, CDR1 is SGHTA and CDR2 FQGNSA.

The chain employs TRBV2 and TRBJ1-2; D uncertain. This CDR3 comprises 15 residues. Germline V lookup: CDR1 SNHLY, CDR2 FYNNEI. The ends were cut back, 7 bases at V and 8 bases at J, with 23 bases in the middle. CDR3 region: CASTHDTGGRAGYTF. The CDR3 DNA reads as TGTGCCAGCACCCACGACACCGGAGGTAGGGCAGGCTACACCTTC. The full variable domain, with the rest looked up from reference TRBV2 and TRBJ1-2, is EPEVTQTPSHQVTQMGQEVILRCVPISNHLYFYWYRQILGQKVEFLVSFYNNEISEKSEIFDDQFSVERPDGSNFTLKIRSTKLEDSAMYFCASTHDTGGRAGYTFGSGTRLTVV.

This rearrangement joins TRBV28 to TRBJ2-1; the D call may be TRBD1 or TRBD2 (5 bases each). Germline CDR1 is MDHEN and CDR2 is SYDVKM. The CDR3 loop spans 17 amino acids. The germline V and J ends were trimmed by 6 bases and 2 bases, with 20 bases remaining between them. The CDR3 sequence is CASSPYYRGPTYNEQFF. In nucleotides, the CDR3 is TGTGCCAGCAGCCCTTATTATCGGGGACCGACCTACAATGAGCAGTTCTTC.

This clone was observed a single time. The chain joins TRBV5-1 to TRBJ2-6; D uncertain. The V end lost 1 base, the J end lost 0 bases, and 8 bases lay between the germline ends. CDR1 is SGHRS, CDR2 YFSETQ, per germline. The CDR3 contains 16 residues. The CDR3 reads CASSLSGSSGANVLTF. In nucleotides, the CDR3 is TGCGCCAGCAGCTTGTCGGGCTCCTCTGGGGCCAACGTCCTGACTTTC.

The CDR3 protein is CASSETREFYEQYF. CDR3 sequence (DNA): TGTGCCAGCAGTGAGACGCGGGAGTTCTACGAGCAGTACTTC. The chain employs TRBV27 and TRBJ2-7; TRBD2 aligns across 7 bases. Per germline, CDR1 MNHEY and CDR2 SMNVEV (reference sequence). This CDR3 contains 14 residues. Unmatched junction bases numbered 7, after V lost 5 bases and J lost 3 bases.

This clone turned up a few times. The chain has TRBV19 and TRBJ2-1; 12 bases map to TRBD2. The CDR3 loop spans 15 amino acids. The germline gives CDR1 LNHDA, CDR2 SQIVND (reference sequence). Trimming removed 8 bases from V and 4 bases from J; junction bases left unmatched: 6. The CDR3 DNA sequence: TGTGCCAGTCGACTAGCGGGAGTCCGATACAATGAGCAGTTCTTC. As protein: CASRLAGVRYNEQFF.

For this clone: A read error may account for a junction end that differs from germline. The chain recombines TRBV29-1 with TRBJ2-2; the match to TRBD1 covers 9 bases. The CDR3 has 15 amino acids. The germline V gene encodes CDR1 SQVTM and CDR2 ANQGSEA. In DNA form, the CDR3 reads TGCAACGTTGCAATAGGGACAGGGCGGACCGGGGAGCTGTTTTTT. It yields the protein CNVAIGTGRTGELFF.

This clone has more than one count but fewer than ten. The rearrangement links TRBV4-2 to TRBJ2-1, with D perhaps being TRBD1 or TRBD2 (5 bases each). This CDR3 has 13 residues. Germline V gives CDR1 LGHNA, CDR2 YNFKEQ. V was trimmed by 1 base and J by 4 bases, leaving 5 bases between them. Here the CDR3 reads CASSQGGYNEQFF. The CDR3 coding sequence is TGTGCCAGCAGCCAAGGGGGGTACAATGAGCAGTTCTTC.

This sequence joins TRBV10-2 and TRBJ2-7; D is uncertain. CDR3 length equals 16 residues. V gave up 6 bases and J gave up 5 bases, with 23 bases separating them. From germline, CDR1 is WSHSY and CDR2 SAAADI. CDR3 region: CASRGLGTSLVNEQYF. The CDR3, as DNA: TGCGCCAGCAGGGGCCTCGGCACCTCGCTTGTCAACGAGCAGTACTTC.

This sequence joins TRBV10-1 and TRBJ2-5, with TRBD2 identical over 7 bases. The germline V gene has CDR1 WNHNN and CDR2 SYGVQD (reference sequence). J lost 10 bases, V lost 2 bases, and 10 bases had no gene match. CDR3 size: 14 residues. The DNA for the CDR3 is TGCGCCAGCAGTGAGGGGAGGGCAGGGATGTACCAGTACTTC. Its protein is CASSEGRAGMYQYF.

The rearrangement uses TRBV10-3 and TRBJ2-7, with D unresolved. V lost 3 bases, J lost 5 bases, and 5 bases lay in between. Per the germline V gene, CDR1 is ENHRY and CDR2 is SYGVKD. There are 11 residues in the CDR3. The CDR3 region is CAISEQDEQYF. Written as DNA, the CDR3 is TGTGCCATCAGTGAACAAGACGAGCAGTACTTC.

This clone was observed a few times. The CDR3 spells CSAQGVGPQHF. CDR3 nucleotides: TGCAGTGCTCAGGGGGTAGGCCCCCAGCATTTT. The chain has TRBV20-1 and TRBJ1-5; 7 bases fit TRBD1. With V trimmed by 5 bases and J by 10 bases, 5 bases remained unmatched. Germline V gene lookup returns CDR1 DFQATT and CDR2 SNEGSKA (reference sequence). CDR3 size: 11 residues.

J is TRBJ2-3 and V is TRBV19, with unresolved D. CDR3 length: 15 residues. Germline lookup yields CDR1 LNHDA and CDR2 SQIVND (reference sequence). V lost 3 bases to trimming and J lost 0 bases, with 10 bases between them. The CDR3 sequence is CASSIQPSSTDTQYF. Written as DNA, the CDR3 is TGTGCCAGTAGTATCCAGCCATCTAGCACAGATACGCAGTATTTT.